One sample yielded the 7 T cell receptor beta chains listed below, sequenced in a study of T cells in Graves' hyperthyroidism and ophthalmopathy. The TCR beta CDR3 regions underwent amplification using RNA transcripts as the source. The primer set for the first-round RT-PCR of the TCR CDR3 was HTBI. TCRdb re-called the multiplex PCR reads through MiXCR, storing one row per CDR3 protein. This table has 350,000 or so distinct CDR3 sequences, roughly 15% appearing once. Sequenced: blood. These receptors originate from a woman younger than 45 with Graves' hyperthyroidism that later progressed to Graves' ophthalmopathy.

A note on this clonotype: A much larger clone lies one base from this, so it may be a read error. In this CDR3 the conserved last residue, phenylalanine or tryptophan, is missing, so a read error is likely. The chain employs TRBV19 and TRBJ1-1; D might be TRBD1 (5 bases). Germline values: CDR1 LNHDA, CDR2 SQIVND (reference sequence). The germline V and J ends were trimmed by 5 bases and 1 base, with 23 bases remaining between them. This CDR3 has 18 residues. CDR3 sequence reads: CASSPLGRRGFGNTEAFL. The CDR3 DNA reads TGTGCCAGTAGTCCACTGGGACGACGTGGGTTCGGGAACACTGAAGCTTTCCTT.

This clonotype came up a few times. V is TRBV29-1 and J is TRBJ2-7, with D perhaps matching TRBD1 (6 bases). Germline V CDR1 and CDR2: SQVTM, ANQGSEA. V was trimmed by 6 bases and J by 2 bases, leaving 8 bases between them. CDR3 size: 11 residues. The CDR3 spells CSVGATYEQYF. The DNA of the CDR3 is TGCAGCGTGGGGGCCACCTACGAGCAGTACTTC.

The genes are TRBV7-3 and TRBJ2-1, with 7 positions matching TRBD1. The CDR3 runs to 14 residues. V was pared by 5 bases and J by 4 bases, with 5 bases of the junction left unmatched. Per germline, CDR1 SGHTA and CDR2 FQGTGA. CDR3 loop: CASSRGTEYNEQFF. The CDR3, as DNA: TGTGCCAGCAGCCGAGGGACAGAATACAATGAGCAGTTCTTC.

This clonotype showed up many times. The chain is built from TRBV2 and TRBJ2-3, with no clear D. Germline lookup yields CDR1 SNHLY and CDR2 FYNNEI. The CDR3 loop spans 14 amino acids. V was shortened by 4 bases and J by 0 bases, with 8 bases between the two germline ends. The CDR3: CASSVGFSTDTQYF. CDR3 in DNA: TGTGCCAGCAGTGTCGGCTTTAGCACAGATACGCAGTATTTT.

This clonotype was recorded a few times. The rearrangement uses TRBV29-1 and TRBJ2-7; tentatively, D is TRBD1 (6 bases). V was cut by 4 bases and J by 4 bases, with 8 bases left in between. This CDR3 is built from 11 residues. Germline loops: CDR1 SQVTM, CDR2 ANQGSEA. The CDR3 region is CSVGTAYEQYF. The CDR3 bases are TGCAGCGTTGGGACAGCATACGAGCAGTACTTC.

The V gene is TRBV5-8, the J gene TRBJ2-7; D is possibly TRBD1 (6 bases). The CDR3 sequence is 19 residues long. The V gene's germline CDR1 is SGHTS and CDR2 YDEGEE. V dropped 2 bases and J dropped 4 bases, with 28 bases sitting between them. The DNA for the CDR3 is TGTGCCAGCAGCTTTGTTATAGGGGGTGATTTCGCTACTCCGTACGAGCAGTACTTC. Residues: CASSFVIGGDFATPYEQYF. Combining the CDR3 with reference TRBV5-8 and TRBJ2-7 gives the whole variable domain EAGVTQSPTHLIKTRGQQATLRCSPISGHTSVYWYQQALGLGLQFLLWYDEGEERNRGNFPPRFSGRQFPNYSSELNVNALELEDSALYLCASSFVIGGDFATPYEQYFGPGTRLTVT.

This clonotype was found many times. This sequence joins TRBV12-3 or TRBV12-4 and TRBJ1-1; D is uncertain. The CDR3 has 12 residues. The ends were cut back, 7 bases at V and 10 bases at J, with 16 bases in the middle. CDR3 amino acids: CASKVGYARAFF. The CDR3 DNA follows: TGTGCCAGCAAGGTGGGGTATGCTAGAGCTTTCTTT.